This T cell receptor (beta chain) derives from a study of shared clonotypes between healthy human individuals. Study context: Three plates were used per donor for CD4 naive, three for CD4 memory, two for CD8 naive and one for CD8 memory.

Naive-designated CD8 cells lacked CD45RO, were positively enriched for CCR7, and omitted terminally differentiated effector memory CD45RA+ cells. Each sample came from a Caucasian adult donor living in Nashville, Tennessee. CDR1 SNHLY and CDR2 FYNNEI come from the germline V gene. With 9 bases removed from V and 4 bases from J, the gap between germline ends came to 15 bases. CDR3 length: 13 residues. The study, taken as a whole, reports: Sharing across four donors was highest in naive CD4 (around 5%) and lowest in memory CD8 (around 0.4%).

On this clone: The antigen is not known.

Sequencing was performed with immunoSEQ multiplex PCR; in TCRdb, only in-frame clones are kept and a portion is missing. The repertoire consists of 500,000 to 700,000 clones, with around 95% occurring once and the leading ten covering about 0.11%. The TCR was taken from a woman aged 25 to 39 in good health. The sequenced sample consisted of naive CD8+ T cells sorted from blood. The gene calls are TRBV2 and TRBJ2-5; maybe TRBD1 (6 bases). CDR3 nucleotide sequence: TGTGCCAGTCTGACAGGAAATTCAGAGACCCAGTACTTC. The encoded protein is CASLTGNSETQYF.